Each of the 26 T cell receptor beta chains below was sequenced from the same sample in a study of shared clonotypes between healthy human individuals. The repertoire was sequenced with immunoSEQ multiplex PCR; TCRdb's copy has only in-frame clones and lacks some. The profile covers some 1,100,000 clones, with about four fifths appearing a single time and roughly 0.56% taken by the ten largest. Sequenced input: memory CD4+ T cells from PBMCs. Sample subset: CD45RA-negative fraction. The source is a man between 18 and 35 years old in good health. Some clones in this sample may be carry-over from other donors' samples.

This clone was counted a few times. The chain joins TRBV19 to TRBJ1-5; D ambiguous. Germline CDR1 and CDR2: LNHDA and SQIVND (reference sequence). The CDR3 sequence is 14 residues long. V was shortened by 7 bases and J by 5 bases, with 15 bases between the two germline ends. This chain's CDR3 is CASTRGRRDQPQHF. The CDR3 region has the DNA TGTGCCAGTACGCGGGGAAGGCGGGATCAGCCCCAGCATTTT.

The rearrangement uses TRBV2 and TRBJ2-1, with D perhaps TRBD2 (6 bases). CDR1 and CDR2 from the germline V gene are SNHLY and FYNNEI. CDR3 length equals 15 residues. The V end lost 7 bases, the J end lost 8 bases, and 21 bases lay between the germline ends. CDR3: CASKGGRGPVDEQFF. The CDR3 coding sequence is TGTGCCAGCAAAGGTGGGCGGGGACCAGTCGATGAGCAGTTCTTC.

This chain uses TRBV6-5 with TRBJ1-5; no clear D. The germline V gene encodes CDR1 MNHEY and CDR2 SVGAGI. V was cut by 2 bases and J by 7 bases, with 9 bases left in between. The CDR3 contains 13 residues. This CDR3 is CASSYSARQPQHF. The CDR3 bases are TGTGCCAGCAGTTACAGCGCAAGGCAGCCCCAGCATTTT.

The chain joins TRBV19 to TRBJ1-1; D is uncertain. This CDR3 has 16 amino acids. The V end lost 0 bases, the J end lost 3 bases, and 14 bases lay between the germline ends. The germline V gene has CDR1 LNHDA and CDR2 SQIVND (reference sequence). This CDR3 reads CASSIEPALKDTEAFF. The CDR3 DNA sequence: TGTGCCAGTAGTATAGAACCGGCCCTTAAGGACACTGAAGCTTTCTTT. Variable domain in full (rest from reference TRBV19 and TRBJ1-1): DGGITQSPKYLFRKEGQNVTLSCEQNLNHDAMYWYRQDPGQGLRLIYYSQIVNDFQKGDIAEGYSVSREKKESFPLTVTSAQKNPTAFYLCASSIEPALKDTEAFFGQGTRLTVV.

This clone is a singleton in its sample. The chain links TRBV5-1 to TRBJ2-1; TRBD2 might be the D (6 bases). CDR1 is SGHRS and CDR2 is YFSETQ in the germline V gene. Trimming cost V 9 bases and J 9 bases, with 25 bases left between them. There are 15 residues in the CDR3. The CDR3 loop is CATQMGGISGVEQFF. The CDR3 coding sequence is TGCGCCACCCAAATGGGCGGGATCTCGGGGGTTGAGCAGTTCTTC.

The V call is TRBV6-6, the J call TRBJ2-1; TRBD2 might be the D (5 bases). CDR1 and CDR2 (germline): MNHNY, SVGAGI (reference sequence). The ends were cut back, 4 bases at V and 3 bases at J, with 13 bases in the middle. CDR3 length equals 15 residues. CDR3 DNA sequence: TGTGCCAGCAGTTCGGACTCTGTTAGCTACAATGAGCAGTTCTTC. This gives the protein CASSSDSVSYNEQFF.

This clone was observed a single time. The rearrangement joins TRBV5-1 to TRBJ2-1; 7 nucleotides line up with TRBD2. Germline trimming cut 2 bases from V and 4 bases from J; bases unmatched to any gene: 9. CDR1 and CDR2 from the germline V gene are SGHRS and YFSETQ. The CDR3 length is 16 residues. The DNA of the CDR3 is TGCGCCAGCAGCTTTCAGGTTGCGGGAGAGTACAATGAGCAGTTCTTC. This encodes CASSFQVAGEYNEQFF.

This sequence joins TRBV27 and TRBJ1-2; TRBD1 might be the D (5 bases). V shed 0 bases and J shed 5 bases, with 13 bases lying between them. Per the germline V gene, CDR1 is MNHEY and CDR2 is SMNVEV (reference sequence). The CDR3 sequence is 15 residues long. The CDR3 sequence is CASSLSRGETYGYTF. The CDR3 region has the DNA TGTGCCAGCAGTTTATCTCGGGGGGAGACATATGGCTACACCTTC.

This clone has a single count. This chain joins TRBV28 and TRBJ1-2; 8 nucleotides line up with TRBD1. Trimming removed 1 base from V and 4 bases from J; junction bases left unmatched: 11. CDR1 MDHEN and CDR2 SYDVKM come from the germline V gene. The CDR3 has 17 amino acids. The CDR3 loop is CASSLFVRGPLSYGYTF. In DNA, the CDR3 is TGTGCCAGCAGTTTATTTGTCAGGGGGCCTCTCAGCTATGGCTACACCTTC.

The rearrangement joins TRBV7-2 to TRBJ2-5, with D tentatively TRBD2 (5 bases). There are 14 residues in the CDR3. Trimming shortened V by 5 bases and J by 12 bases, and 22 bases separated the two germline ends. The germline CDR1 and CDR2 sequences are SGHTA and FQGNSA. CDR3 sequence reads: CASSLSGLFSTEYF. CDR3 DNA: TGTGCCAGCAGCCTGTCCGGACTTTTCTCCACCGAGTACTTC.

This sequence joins TRBV5-1 and TRBJ1-1, with 9 bases aligning to TRBD1. CDR1 and CDR2 (germline): SGHRS, YFSETQ. J lost 4 bases, V lost 7 bases, and 11 bases had no gene match. This CDR3 has 15 amino acids. CDR3 region: CASSTLQGAGTEAFF. CDR3 coding DNA: TGCGCCAGCTCAACTTTACAGGGGGCGGGCACTGAAGCTTTCTTT.

V and J are TRBV19 and TRBJ2-2; TRBD1 might be the D (6 bases). This CDR3 comprises 15 residues. V was clipped by 5 bases and J by 0 bases, with 10 bases between them. Germline CDR1 LNHDA, CDR2 SQIVND (reference sequence). DNA of the CDR3: TGTGCCAGTAGTCGACAGGAGACGAACACCGGGGAGCTGTTTTTT. Residues: CASSRQETNTGELFF.

The chain combines TRBV30 with TRBJ1-1, with 8 bases fitting TRBD1. This CDR3 has 15 amino acids. Losses at the gene ends were 0 bases for V and 10 bases for J; bases not matched to a gene: 13. Germline CDR1 is GTSNPN and CDR2 is SVGIG (reference sequence). In DNA, the CDR3 is TGTGCCTGGAGTGTACTGGGTCAGGGGGCGCGAAGAGCTTTCTTT. Its translation is CAWSVLGQGARRAFF.

V and J are TRBV30 and TRBJ1-3, with TRBD1 matching 7 bases. Per the germline V gene, CDR1 is GTSNPN and CDR2 is SVGIG (reference sequence). The V segment lost 1 base and the J segment 7 bases; nucleotides outside the gene matches: 13. This CDR3 is 16 amino acids long. CDR3 protein: CAWSGRRSGQRNTIYF. As DNA, the CDR3 is TGTGCCTGGAGTGGGCGTCGGTCGGGACAGAGGAACACCATATATTTT.

This chain links TRBV28 with TRBJ1-1; D is ambiguous. Trimming pared 6 bases from V and 6 bases from J, leaving 14 bases between. The germline V gene encodes CDR1 MDHEN and CDR2 SYDVKM. This CDR3 comprises 13 residues. CDR3 sequence: CASSLDMYSEAFF. CDR3 nucleotides: TGTGCCAGCAGCCTCGACATGTATTCTGAAGCTTTCTTT.

The chain uses TRBV28 and TRBJ1-1; D possibly corresponds to TRBD1 (5 bases). This CDR3 spans 14 amino acids. Germline V gene data show CDR1 as MDHEN and CDR2 as SYDVKM. The V end was cut by 6 bases, the J end by 4 bases, with 15 bases between. The CDR3 reads CASSGDRWSTEAFF. DNA for the CDR3: TGTGCCAGCAGCGGAGACAGATGGTCCACTGAAGCTTTCTTT. Filled out from reference TRBV28 and TRBJ1-1, the complete variable domain reads DVKVTQSSRYLVKRTGEKVFLECVQDMDHENMFWYRQDPGLGLRLIYFSYDVKMKEKGDIPEGYSVSREKKERFSLILESASTNQTSMYLCASSGDRWSTEAFFGQGTRLTVV.

The chain employs TRBV28 and TRBJ2-1, with 7 bases aligning to TRBD2. CDR1 is MDHEN and CDR2 is SYDVKM in the germline V gene. J gave up 2 bases and V 6 bases, and 10 bases lay outside the gene matches. There are 16 residues in the CDR3. CDR3 region: CASSPLSGRPYNEQFF. Here the CDR3 DNA reads TGTGCCAGCAGCCCCCTGTCCGGGAGGCCCTACAATGAGCAGTTCTTC.

V gene TRBV6-1 combines with J gene TRBJ1-5, with 7 bases identical to TRBD1. The V gene's germline CDR1 is MNHNS and CDR2 SASEGT. This CDR3 is 13 amino acids long. Trimming removed 6 bases from V and 6 bases from J; junction bases left unmatched: 5. CDR3 protein: CASRETGAQPQHF. CDR3 sequence (DNA): TGTGCCAGCAGAGAAACAGGGGCTCAGCCCCAGCATTTT.

This chain joins TRBV19 and TRBJ2-7; TRBD2 is a possible D gene (5 bases). Looked up from germline, CDR1 is LNHDA and CDR2 is SQIVND (reference sequence). Trimming took off 3 bases at V and 0 bases at J, with 12 bases between the two ends. CDR3 size: 15 residues. CDR3 in amino acids: CASSIGGAGSYEQYF. CDR3 DNA sequence: TGTGCCAGTAGTATCGGCGGCGCGGGCTCCTACGAGCAGTACTTC.

This rearrangement joins TRBV4-1 to TRBJ2-7; D not resolved. Between the trimmed V and J ends, which lost 1 base and 9 bases, there was a span of 10 bases. Germline lookup yields CDR1 MGHRA and CDR2 YSYEKL. This CDR3 is built from 12 residues. In DNA form, the CDR3 reads TGCGCCAGCAGCCAAGTTGTGGGCAGGCAGTACTTC. The encoded protein is CASSQVVGRQYF.

This clone came up once. The chain joins TRBV5-1 to TRBJ2-1, with D hard to call. This CDR3 region has 16 residues. The germline CDR1 and CDR2 sequences are SGHRS and YFSETQ. Trimming left V 4 bases short and J 10 bases short, with 24 bases between. This CDR3 reads CASSPRTQSPSNEQFF. The CDR3 DNA reads TGCGCCAGCAGCCCCCGAACACAGTCTCCCAGTAACGAGCAGTTCTTC.

The V call is TRBV5-8, the J call TRBJ1-2; D is undetermined. The length of the CDR3 is 14 residues. Trimming stripped 1 base from V and 0 bases from J, with 7 bases between. CDR1 SGHTS and CDR2 YDEGEE come from the germline V gene. CDR3 region: CASSLLQANYGYTF. In DNA form, the CDR3 reads TGTGCCAGCAGCTTGTTGCAGGCTAACTATGGCTACACCTTC. Based on the CDR3 plus reference TRBV5-8 and TRBJ1-2, the full variable domain is EAGVTQSPTHLIKTRGQQATLRCSPISGHTSVYWYQQALGLGLQFLLWYDEGEERNRGNFPPRFSGRQFPNYSSELNVNALELEDSALYLCASSLLQANYGYTFGSGTRLTVV.

The gene calls are TRBV5-1 and TRBJ2-2; 11 bases map to TRBD2. The CDR3 consists of 14 residues. The germline CDR1 and CDR2 sequences are SGHRS and YFSETQ. V gave up 4 bases and J gave up 7 bases; unmatched junction bases: 3. Here the CDR3 reads CASSTGTSGGELFF. The CDR3 DNA reads as TGCGCCAGCAGCACCGGGACTAGCGGCGGGGAGCTGTTTTTT.

The chain is built from TRBV4-2 and TRBJ2-3; possible D gene TRBD2, 6 bases. CDR1 is LGHNA and CDR2 is YNFKEQ in the germline V gene. The CDR3 length is 14 residues. The V end lost 4 bases, the J end lost 6 bases, and 14 bases lay between the germline ends. CDR3 loop: CASSPRLGRDTQYF. The CDR3, as DNA: TGTGCCAGCAGCCCGAGACTAGGTAGGGATACGCAGTATTTT.

The chain recombines TRBV30 with TRBJ2-7; the match to TRBD1 covers 10 bases. The CDR3 is 15 amino acids. With V trimmed by 5 bases and J by 4 bases, 11 bases remained unmatched. Looked up from germline, CDR1 is GTSNPN and CDR2 is SVGIG (reference sequence). CDR3 nucleotide sequence: TGTGCCTGGCCCGTCGACGGGACAGGGGTGTACGAGCAGTACTTC. As protein: CAWPVDGTGVYEQYF.

CDR3 region: CASSPSGGSSYNEQFF. For the CDR3, the DNA is TGCGCCAGCAGCCCTAGCGGGGGCAGCTCCTACAATGAGCAGTTCTTC. The chain joins TRBV5-1 to TRBJ2-1; 10 bases align to TRBD2. Trimming took 4 bases from V and 0 from J; bases not matched to a gene: 4. The CDR3 covers 16 residues. In germline, CDR1 is SGHRS, CDR2 YFSETQ.